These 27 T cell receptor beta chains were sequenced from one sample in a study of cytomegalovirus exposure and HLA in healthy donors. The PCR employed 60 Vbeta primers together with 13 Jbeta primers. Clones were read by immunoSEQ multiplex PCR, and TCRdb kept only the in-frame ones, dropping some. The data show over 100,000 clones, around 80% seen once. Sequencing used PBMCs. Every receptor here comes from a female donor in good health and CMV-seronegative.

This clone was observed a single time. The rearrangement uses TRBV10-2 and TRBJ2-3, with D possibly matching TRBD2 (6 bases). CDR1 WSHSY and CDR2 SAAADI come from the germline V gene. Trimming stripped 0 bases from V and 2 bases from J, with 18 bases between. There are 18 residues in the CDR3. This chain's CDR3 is CASSESSSAGPFTDTQYF. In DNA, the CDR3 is TGCGCCAGCAGTGAGTCTTCTAGCGCGGGACCCTTCACAGATACGCAGTATTTT.

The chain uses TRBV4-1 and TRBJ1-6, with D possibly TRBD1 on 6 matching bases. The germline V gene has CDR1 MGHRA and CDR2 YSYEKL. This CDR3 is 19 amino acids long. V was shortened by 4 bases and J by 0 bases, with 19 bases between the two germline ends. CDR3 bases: TGCGCCAGCAGCCTCAGGGACATAGAAAAAAGCTCCTATAATTCACCCCTCCACTTT. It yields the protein CASSLRDIEKSSYNSPLHF.

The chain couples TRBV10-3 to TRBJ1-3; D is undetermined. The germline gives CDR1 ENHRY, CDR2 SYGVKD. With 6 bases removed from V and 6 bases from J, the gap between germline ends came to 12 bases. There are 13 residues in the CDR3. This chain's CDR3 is CAISREQLNTIYF. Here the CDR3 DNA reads TGTGCCATCAGCCGGGAACAATTAAACACCATATATTTT.

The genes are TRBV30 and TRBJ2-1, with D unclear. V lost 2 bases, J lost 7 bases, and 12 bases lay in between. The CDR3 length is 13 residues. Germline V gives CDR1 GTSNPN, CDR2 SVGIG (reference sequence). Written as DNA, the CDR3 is TGTGCCTGGAGTTCTTCGCGGTTAAATGAGCAGTTCTTC. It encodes CAWSSSRLNEQFF.

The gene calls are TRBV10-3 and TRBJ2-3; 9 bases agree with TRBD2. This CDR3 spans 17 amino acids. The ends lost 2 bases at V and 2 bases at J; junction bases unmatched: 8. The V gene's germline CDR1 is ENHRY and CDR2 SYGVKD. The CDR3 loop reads CAISETFSGGDTDTQYF. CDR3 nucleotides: TGTGCCATCAGTGAGACCTTTAGCGGGGGAGACACAGATACGCAGTATTTT.

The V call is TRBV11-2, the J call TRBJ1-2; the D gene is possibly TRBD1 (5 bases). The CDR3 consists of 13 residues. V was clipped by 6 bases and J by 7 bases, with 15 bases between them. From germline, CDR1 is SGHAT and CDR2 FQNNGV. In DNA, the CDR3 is TGTGCCAGCAGAACAGGTCTTAAGGGTGGCTACACCTTC. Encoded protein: CASRTGLKGGYTF.

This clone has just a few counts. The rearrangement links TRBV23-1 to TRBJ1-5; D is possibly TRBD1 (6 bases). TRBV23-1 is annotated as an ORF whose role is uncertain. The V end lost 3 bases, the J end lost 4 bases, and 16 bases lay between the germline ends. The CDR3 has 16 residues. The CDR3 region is CASSHLWCTGNQPQHF. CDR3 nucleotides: TGCGCCAGCAGTCATCTATGGTGTACAGGGAATCAGCCCCAGCATTTT.

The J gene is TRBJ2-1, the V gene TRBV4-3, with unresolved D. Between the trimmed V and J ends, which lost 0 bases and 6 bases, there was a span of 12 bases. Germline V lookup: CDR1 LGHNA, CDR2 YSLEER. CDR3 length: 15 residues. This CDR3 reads CASSQDIYIRNEQFF. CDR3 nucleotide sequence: TGCGCCAGCAGCCAAGATATATACATTCGCAATGAGCAGTTCTTC.

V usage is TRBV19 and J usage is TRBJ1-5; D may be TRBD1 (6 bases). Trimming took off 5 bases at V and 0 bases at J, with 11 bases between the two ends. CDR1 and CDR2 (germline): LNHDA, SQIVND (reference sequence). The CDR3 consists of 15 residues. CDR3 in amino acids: CASSQQGFSNQPQHF. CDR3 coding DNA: TGTGCCAGTAGTCAACAGGGATTTAGCAATCAGCCCCAGCATTTT.

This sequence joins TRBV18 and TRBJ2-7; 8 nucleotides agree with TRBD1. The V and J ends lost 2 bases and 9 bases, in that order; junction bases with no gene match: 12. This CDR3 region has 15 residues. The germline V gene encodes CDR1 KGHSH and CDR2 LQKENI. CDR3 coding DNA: TGTGCCAGCTCACCAGGACAGGGCCGACCCCAAACGCAGTACTTC. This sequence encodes CASSPGQGRPQTQYF.

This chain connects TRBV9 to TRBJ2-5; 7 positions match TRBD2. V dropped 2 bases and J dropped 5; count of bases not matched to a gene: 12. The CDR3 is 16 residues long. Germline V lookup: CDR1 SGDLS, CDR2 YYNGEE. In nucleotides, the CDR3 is TGTGCCAGCAGCGTCCGCGGGGGATCCCTGGGGGAGACCCAGTACTTC. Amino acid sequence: CASSVRGGSLGETQYF.

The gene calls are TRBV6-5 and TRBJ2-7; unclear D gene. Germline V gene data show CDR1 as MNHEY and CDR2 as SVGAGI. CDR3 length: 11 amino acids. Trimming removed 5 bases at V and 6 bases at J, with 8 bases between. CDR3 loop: CASSQSSEQYF. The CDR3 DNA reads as TGTGCCAGCAGTCAGTCCAGCGAGCAGTACTTC.

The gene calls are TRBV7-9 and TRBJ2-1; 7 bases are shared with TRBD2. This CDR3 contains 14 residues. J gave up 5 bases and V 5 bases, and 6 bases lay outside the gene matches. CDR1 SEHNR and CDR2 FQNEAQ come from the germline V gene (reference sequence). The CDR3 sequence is CASSLGGVDNEQFF. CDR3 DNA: TGTGCCAGCAGCCTGGGGGGGGTGGACAATGAGCAGTTCTTC.

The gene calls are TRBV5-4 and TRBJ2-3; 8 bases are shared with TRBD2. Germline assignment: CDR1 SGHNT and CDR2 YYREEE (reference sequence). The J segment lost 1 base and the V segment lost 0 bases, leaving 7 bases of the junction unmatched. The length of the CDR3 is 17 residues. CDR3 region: CASSLDKRGIRTDTQYF. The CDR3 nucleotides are TGTGCCAGCAGCTTGGATAAGCGGGGGATACGCACAGATACGCAGTATTTT.

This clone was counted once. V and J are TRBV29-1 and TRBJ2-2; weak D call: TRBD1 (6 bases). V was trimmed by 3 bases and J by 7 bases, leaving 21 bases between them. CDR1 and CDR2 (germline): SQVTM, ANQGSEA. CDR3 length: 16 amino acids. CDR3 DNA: TGCAGCGTTGATGTTGGCGCCAGGGGATATGGCGGGGAGCTGTTTTTT. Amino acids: CSVDVGARGYGGELFF.

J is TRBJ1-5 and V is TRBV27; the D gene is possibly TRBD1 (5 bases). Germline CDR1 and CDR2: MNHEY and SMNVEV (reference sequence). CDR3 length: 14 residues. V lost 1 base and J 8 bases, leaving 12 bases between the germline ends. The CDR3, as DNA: TGTGCCAGCAGTTTATTTCGGGGGGGGAAGCCCCAGCATTTT. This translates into CASSLFRGGKPQHF.

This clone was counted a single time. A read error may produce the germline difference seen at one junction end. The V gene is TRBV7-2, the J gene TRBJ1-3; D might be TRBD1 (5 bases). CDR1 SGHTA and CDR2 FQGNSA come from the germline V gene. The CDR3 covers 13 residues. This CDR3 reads CASSLGHGNPIYF. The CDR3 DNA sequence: TGTGCCAGCAGCCTAGGACACGGAAACCCCATATATTTT. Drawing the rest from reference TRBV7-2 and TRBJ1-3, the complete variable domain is GAGVSQSPSNKVTEKGKDVELRCDPISGHTALYWYRQSLGQGLEFLIYFQGNSAPDKSGLPSDRFSAERTGGSVSTLTIQRTQQEDSAVYLCASSLGHGNPIYFGEGSWLTVV.

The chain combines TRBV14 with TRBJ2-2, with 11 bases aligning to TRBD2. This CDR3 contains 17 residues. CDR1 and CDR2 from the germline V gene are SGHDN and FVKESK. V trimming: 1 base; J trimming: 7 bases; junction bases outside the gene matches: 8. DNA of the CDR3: TGTGCCAGCAGCCAAGTACTAGCGGGGGCCCGAGGCGGGGAGCTGTTTTTT. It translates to CASSQVLAGARGGELFF.

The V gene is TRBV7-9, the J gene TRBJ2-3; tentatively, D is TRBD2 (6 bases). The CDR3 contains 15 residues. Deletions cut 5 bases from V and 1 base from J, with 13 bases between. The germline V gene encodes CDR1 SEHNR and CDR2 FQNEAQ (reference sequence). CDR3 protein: CASSPRTGGTDTQYF. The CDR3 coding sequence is TGTGCCAGCAGCCCCCGGACGGGGGGCACAGATACGCAGTATTTT.

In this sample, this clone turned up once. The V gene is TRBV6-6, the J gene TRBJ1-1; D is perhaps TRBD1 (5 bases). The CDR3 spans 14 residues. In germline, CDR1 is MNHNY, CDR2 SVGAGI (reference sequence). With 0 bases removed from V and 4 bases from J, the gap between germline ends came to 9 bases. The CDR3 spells CASSYSYGGTEAFF. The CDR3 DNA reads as TGTGCCAGCAGTTACTCGTACGGGGGCACTGAAGCTTTCTTT.

The CDR3 DNA reads TGTGCCAGCAGCTTAGGGTGGAGTTTGAACACTGAAGCTTTCTTT. Its translation: CASSLGWSLNTEAFF. V and J are TRBV13 and TRBJ1-1, with unresolved D. V gave up 0 bases and J gave up 0 bases, with 8 bases separating them. The V gene's germline CDR1 is PRHDT and CDR2 FYEKMQ (reference sequence). The CDR3 loop spans 15 amino acids. Drawing the rest from reference TRBV13 and TRBJ1-1, the complete variable domain is AAGVIQSPRHLIKEKRETATLKCYPIPRHDTVYWYQQGPGQDPQFLISFYEKMQSDKGSIPDRFSAQQFSDYHSELNMSSLELGDSALYFCASSLGWSLNTEAFFGQGTRLTVV.

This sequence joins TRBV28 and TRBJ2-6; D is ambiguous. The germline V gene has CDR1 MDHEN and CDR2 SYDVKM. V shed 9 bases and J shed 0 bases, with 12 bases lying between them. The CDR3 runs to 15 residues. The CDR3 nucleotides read TGTGCCAGTGGTGAGGTCCCCTCTGGGGCCAACGTCCTGACTTTC. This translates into CASGEVPSGANVLTF.

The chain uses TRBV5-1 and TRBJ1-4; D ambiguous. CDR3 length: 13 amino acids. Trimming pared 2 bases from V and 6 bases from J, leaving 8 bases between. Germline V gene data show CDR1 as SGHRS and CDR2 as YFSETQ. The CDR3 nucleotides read TGCGCCAGCAGCTTAACCGGGTATGAAAAACTGTTTTTT. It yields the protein CASSLTGYEKLFF.

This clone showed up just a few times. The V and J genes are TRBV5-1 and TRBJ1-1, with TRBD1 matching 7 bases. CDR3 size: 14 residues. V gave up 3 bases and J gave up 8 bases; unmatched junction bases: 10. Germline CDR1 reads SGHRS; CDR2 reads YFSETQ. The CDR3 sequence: CASSSQTGVGEAFF. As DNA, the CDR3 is TGCGCCAGCAGCTCCCAAACAGGGGTGGGAGAAGCTTTCTTT.

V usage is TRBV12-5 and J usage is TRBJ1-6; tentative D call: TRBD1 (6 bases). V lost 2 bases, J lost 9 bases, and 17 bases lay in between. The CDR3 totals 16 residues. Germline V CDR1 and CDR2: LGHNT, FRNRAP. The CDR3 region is CASGLTARQVASPLHF. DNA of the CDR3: TGTGCTAGTGGTTTGACCGCACGACAGGTCGCTTCACCCCTCCACTTT.

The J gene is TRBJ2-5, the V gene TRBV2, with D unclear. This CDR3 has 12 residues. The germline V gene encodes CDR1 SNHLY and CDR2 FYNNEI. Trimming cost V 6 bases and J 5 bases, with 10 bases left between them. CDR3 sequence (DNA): TGTGCCAGCAGCGCCCTACTTGAGACCCAGTACTTC. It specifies CASSALLETQYF. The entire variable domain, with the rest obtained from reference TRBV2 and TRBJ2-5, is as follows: EPEVTQTPSHQVTQMGQEVILRCVPISNHLYFYWYRQILGQKVEFLVSFYNNEISEKSEIFDDQFSVERPDGSNFTLKIRSTKLEDSAMYFCASSALLETQYFGPGTRLLVL.

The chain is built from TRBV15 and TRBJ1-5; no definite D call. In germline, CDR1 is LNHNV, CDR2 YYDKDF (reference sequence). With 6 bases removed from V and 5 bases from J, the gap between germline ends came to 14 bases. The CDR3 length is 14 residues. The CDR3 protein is CATSEAPTDQPQHF. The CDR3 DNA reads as TGTGCCACCAGTGAAGCCCCCACGGATCAGCCCCAGCATTTT.